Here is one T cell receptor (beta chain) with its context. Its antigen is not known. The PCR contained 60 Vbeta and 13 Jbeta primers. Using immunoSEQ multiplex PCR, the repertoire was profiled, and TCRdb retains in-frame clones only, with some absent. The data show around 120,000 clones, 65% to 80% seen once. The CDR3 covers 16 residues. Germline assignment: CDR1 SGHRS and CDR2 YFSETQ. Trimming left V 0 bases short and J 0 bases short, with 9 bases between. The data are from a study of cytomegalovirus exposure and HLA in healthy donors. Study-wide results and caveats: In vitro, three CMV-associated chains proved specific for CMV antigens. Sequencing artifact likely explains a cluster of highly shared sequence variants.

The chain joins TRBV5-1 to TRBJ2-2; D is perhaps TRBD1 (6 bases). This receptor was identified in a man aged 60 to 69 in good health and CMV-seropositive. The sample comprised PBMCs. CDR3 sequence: CASSLGTDPNTGELFF. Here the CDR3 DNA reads TGCGCCAGCAGCTTGGGGACAGATCCGAACACCGGGGAGCTGTTTTTT.